One sample yielded the 22 T cell receptor beta chains listed below, sequenced in a study of prognosis after radiotherapy for stage I lung cancer. From genomic DNA, two-round multiplex PCR was used to amplify TCR beta CDR3. Initially, in first-round PCR, primers specific to each TRBV and TRBJ gene were used. MiXCR, applied by TCRdb to the multiplex PCR reads, yields one record per CDR3 protein. This table holds 15,000 to 20,000 distinct CDR3 sequences, over 45% found once. This specimen consisted of PBMCs, obtained before or after stereotactic body radiation therapy (not recorded which). The receptors were sampled from a donor over 45 with non-small cell lung cancer.

The sample holds many counts of this clonotype. V usage is TRBV24-1 and J usage is TRBJ2-1; possible D gene TRBD2, 5 bases. Trimming took off 7 bases at V and 0 bases at J, with 9 bases between the two ends. CDR3 length: 14 amino acids. Germline V gene sequence: CDR1 KGHDR, CDR2 SFDVKD. CDR3 coding DNA: TGTGCCACCAGGGGCGGAGGCTCCTACAATGAGCAGTTCTTC. The encoded protein is CATRGGGSYNEQFF.

About this clonotype: The junction departs from the called germline gene at one end, perhaps through a read error. The chain has TRBV19 and TRBJ2-6, with 11 bases aligning to TRBD1. This CDR3 has 17 residues. Germline CDR1 is LNHDA and CDR2 is SQIVND (reference sequence). The CDR3 spells CASSMGQGGSVANVLTF. The CDR3 DNA is TGTGCCAGTAGTATGGGACAGGGGGGGTCTGTGGCCAACGTCCTGACTTTC.

This clonotype was recorded many times. The genes are TRBV19 and TRBJ2-1, with 13 bases identical to TRBD2. The CDR3 sequence is 15 residues long. V lost 4 bases to trimming and J lost 10 bases; unmatched junction nucleotides: 7. Germline values: CDR1 LNHDA, CDR2 SQIVND (reference sequence). The CDR3 nucleotides are TGTGCCAGTAGTAAGGGGGGACTAGCGGGAAGCGAGCAGTTCTTC. Encoded protein: CASSKGGLAGSEQFF.

This clonotype was detected a few times. The chain joins TRBV27 to TRBJ2-1, with D hard to call. The germline V and J ends were trimmed by 8 bases and 9 bases, with 26 bases remaining between them. The length of the CDR3 is 16 residues. Germline CDR1 reads MNHEY; CDR2 reads SMNVEV (reference sequence). The CDR3 DNA reads TGTGCCAGCCTTACTATTGGTATCCCTCCGAGGATTGAGCAGTTCTTC. Its protein product is CASLTIGIPPRIEQFF.

This clonotype was counted many times. The chain joins TRBV9 to TRBJ2-2, with 7 nucleotides matching TRBD2. The CDR3 consists of 15 residues. Germline loops: CDR1 SGDLS, CDR2 YYNGEE. The junction had 6 bases not matched to a gene; V was cut back by 3 bases and J by 4 bases. CDR3 amino acids: CASSAMGGSTGELFF. The CDR3 nucleotides read TGTGCCAGCAGCGCCATGGGGGGGTCCACCGGGGAGCTGTTTTTT.

This chain links TRBV5-1 with TRBJ1-2; no clear D gene. Trimming left V 5 bases short and J 0 bases short, with 11 bases between. Per the germline V gene, CDR1 is SGHRS and CDR2 is YFSETQ. The CDR3 spans 14 residues. The chain's CDR3 is CASSQSLTNYGYTF. CDR3 sequence (DNA): TGCGCCAGCAGTCAAAGTCTAACTAACTATGGCTACACCTTC. Together with reference TRBV5-1 and TRBJ1-2, the CDR3 gives the full variable domain: KAGVTQTPRYLIKTRGQQVTLSCSPISGHRSVSWYQQTPGQGLQFLFEYFSETQRNKGNFPGRFSGRQFSNSRSEMNVSTLELGDSALYLCASSQSLTNYGYTFGSGTRLTVV.

This clonotype is termed medium-sized. This CDR3 reads CASTRGGTDTQYF. The CDR3 DNA is TGTGCCAGCACGCGTGGGGGCACAGATACGCAGTATTTT. The J gene is TRBJ2-3, the V gene TRBV12-3 or TRBV12-4; D not resolved. V was trimmed by 7 bases and J by 1 base, leaving 9 bases between them. The CDR3 runs to 13 residues.

At least ten counts were recorded for this clonotype. The CDR3 nucleotides are TGTGCCAGCAGTTGCAGAGCGGGAGGGGAAAAGACCCAGTACTTC. The encoded protein is CASSCRAGGEKTQYF. The rearrangement uses TRBV6-5 and TRBJ2-5; the match to TRBD2 covers 10 bases. Germline V lookup: CDR1 MNHEY, CDR2 SVGAGI. The CDR3 is 15 residues long. The V and J ends lost 4 bases and 6 bases, in that order; junction bases with no gene match: 8.

Comment on this clonotype: A read error is likely here: a far larger clone is one base away. The chain recombines TRBV6-8 with TRBJ2-7; 14 positions agree with TRBD2. CDR3 length: 15 amino acids. The V and J ends lost 7 bases and 10 bases, in that order; junction bases with no gene match: 12. The germline gives CDR1 MNHGY, CDR2 SAAAGT. The CDR3 nucleotides read TGTGCCAGCACCAAACCGGGACTAGCGGGAGTCGATCAGTACTTC. Encoded protein: CASTKPGLAGVDQYF.

This clonotype was observed many times. The rearrangement joins TRBV15 to TRBJ2-1; possible D gene TRBD2, 5 bases. Germline CDR1 LNHNV, CDR2 YYDKDF (reference sequence). The CDR3 has 12 amino acids. Trimming cost V 8 bases and J 2 bases, with 7 bases left between them. The CDR3 reads CATGSAYNEQFF. The CDR3 DNA follows: TGTGCCACCGGGAGTGCCTACAATGAGCAGTTCTTC. Full variable domain (missing parts from reference TRBV15 and TRBJ2-1): DAMVIQNPRYQVTQFGKPVTLSCSQTLNHNVMYWYQQKSSQAPKLLFHYYDKDFNNEADTPDNFQSRRPNTSFCFLDIRSPGLGDTAMYLCATGSAYNEQFFGPGTRLTVL.

The rearrangement uses TRBV29-1 and TRBJ2-2; D is possibly TRBD2 (7 bases). The germline V gene has CDR1 SQVTM and CDR2 ANQGSEA. V was trimmed by 0 bases and J by 2 bases, leaving 13 bases between them. The CDR3 loop spans 16 amino acids. The CDR3, as DNA: TGCAGCGTTGAAGATCTGAGGGGGGGTAACACCGGGGAGCTGTTTTTT. Residues: CSVEDLRGGNTGELFF.

Comment on this clonotype: Compared with germline, one end of the junction differs, possibly owing to a read error. The rearrangement links TRBV20-1 to TRBJ2-7; TRBD2 agrees at 13 bases. This CDR3 region has 16 residues. Per the germline V gene, CDR1 is DFQATT and CDR2 is SNEGSKA (reference sequence). The DNA for the CDR3 is TGCAGTGCTACAGGCACTAGCGGGAGGGCCCGGAGGGAGCGGTACTTC. Its protein product is CSATGTSGRARRERYF.

V usage is TRBV7-2 and J usage is TRBJ2-7; a weak D match, TRBD1 (6 bases). The CDR3 sequence is 12 residues long. Trimming shortened V by 5 bases and J by 7 bases, and 12 bases separated the two germline ends. Germline V CDR1 and CDR2: SGHTA, FQGNSA. CDR3 protein: CASSRLQGEQYF. The CDR3, as DNA: TGTGCCAGCAGCCGTCTCCAGGGGGAGCAGTACTTC.

This clonotype was counted many times. DNA for the CDR3: TGTGCCAGCAGCCACCTGAACAGGATCTCTGGAAACACCATATATTTT. Its translation: CASSHLNRISGNTIYF. This chain links TRBV14 with TRBJ1-3; TRBD1 might be the D (5 bases). The CDR3 totals 16 residues. In germline, CDR1 is SGHDN, CDR2 FVKESK. The V gene lost 3 bases and the J gene lost 0 bases, with 12 bases spanning the gap. The whole variable domain, filled in from reference TRBV14 and TRBJ1-3, reads EAGVTQFPSHSVIEKGQTVTLRCDPISGHDNLYWYRRVMGKEIKFLLHFVKESKQDESGMPNNRFLAERTGGTYSTLKVQPAELEDSGVYFCASSHLNRISGNTIYFGEGSWLTVV.

The V and J genes are TRBV5-1 and TRBJ1-2, with D hard to call. The ends were cut back, 0 bases at V and 8 bases at J, with 11 bases in the middle. The CDR3 extends over 13 amino acids. Germline V CDR1 and CDR2: SGHRS, YFSETQ. CDR3 coding DNA: TGCGCCAGCAGCTTGGCCGGAGAGGACGGCTACACCTTC. This codes for CASSLAGEDGYTF.

At least ten counts were recorded for this clonotype. The rearrangement uses TRBV3-1 and TRBJ2-4; D is uncertain. The CDR3 is 13 residues long. The germline V and J ends were trimmed by 3 bases and 8 bases, with 11 bases remaining between them. CDR1 LGHDT and CDR2 YNNKEL come from the germline V gene (reference sequence). The CDR3 here is CASSQVGSDIQYF. In DNA, the CDR3 is TGTGCCAGCAGCCAGGTTGGGTCTGACATTCAGTACTTC.

The rearrangement uses TRBV6-2 or TRBV6-3 and TRBJ2-1; unclear D gene. Trimming took off 2 bases at V and 2 bases at J, with 4 bases between the two ends. The CDR3 is 13 amino acids. CDR1 and CDR2 from the germline V gene are MNHEY and SVGEGT. The DNA for the CDR3 is TGTGCCAGCAGTTACGGGGCCTACAATGAGCAGTTCTTC. The encoded protein is CASSYGAYNEQFF.

The chain combines TRBV7-3 with TRBJ2-1; 9 bases are a match to TRBD2. CDR3 size: 15 residues. Germline-derived CDR1 and CDR2 are SGHTA and FQGTGA. Losses at the gene ends were 5 bases for V and 4 bases for J; bases not matched to a gene: 6. CDR3 residues: CASSALAGVYNEQFF. CDR3 nucleotide sequence: TGTGCCAGCAGCGCGTTAGCGGGAGTTTACAATGAGCAGTTCTTC.

This clonotype was seen at least ten times. This sequence joins TRBV7-9 and TRBJ2-3; 14 bases map to TRBD2. The CDR3 length is 17 residues. Germline V gene lookup returns CDR1 SEHNR and CDR2 FQNEAQ (reference sequence). J was trimmed by 6 bases and V by 3 bases; bases with no gene match: 8. DNA of the CDR3: TGTGCCAGCAGCTTGGGGACTAGCGGGAGTTTGGGGGATACGCAGTATTTT. Translation: CASSLGTSGSLGDTQYF.

The chain recombines TRBV6-1 with TRBJ2-3; 10 bases align to TRBD2. J lost 0 bases, V lost 4 bases, and 7 bases had no gene match. This CDR3 spans 17 amino acids. In germline, CDR1 is MNHNS, CDR2 SASEGT. As DNA, the CDR3 is TGTGCCAGCAGTGCAATTAGGACTAGCGGTAGCACAGATACGCAGTATTTT. This translates into CASSAIRTSGSTDTQYF.

In its sample, this clonotype was seen many times. The genes are TRBV2 and TRBJ2-2, with 10 nucleotides matching TRBD2. CDR1 is SNHLY, CDR2 FYNNEI, per germline. The CDR3 is made up of 17 amino acids. V was clipped by 3 bases and J by 2 bases; unmatched bases: 6. CDR3 DNA: TGTGCCAGCAGTGACGGACTAGCGGTAACAAACACCGGGGAGCTGTTTTTT. Protein product: CASSDGLAVTNTGELFF. The variable domain in full, with the rest retrieved from reference TRBV2 and TRBJ2-2, is EPEVTQTPSHQVTQMGQEVILRCVPISNHLYFYWYRQILGQKVEFLVSFYNNEISEKSEIFDDQFSVERPDGSNFTLKIRSTKLEDSAMYFCASSDGLAVTNTGELFFGEGSRLTVL.

This clonotype was counted once. The rearrangement uses TRBV7-9 and TRBJ2-3, with 8 bases identical to TRBD2. The CDR3 covers 14 residues. V shed 4 bases, J shed 3 bases, and the junction held 3 bases outside the gene matches. The germline V gene has CDR1 SEHNR and CDR2 FQNEAQ (reference sequence). CDR3 sequence (DNA): TGTGCCAGCAGCTCCGGGACTAGTACAGATACGCAGTATTTT. The encoded protein is CASSSGTSTDTQYF.